The rows below give T cell receptor beta chains drawn from one sample of a study of blood T cell repertoires in COVID-19. The repertoire was sequenced with immunoSEQ multiplex PCR; TCRdb's copy has only in-frame clones and lacks some. In the table there are about 270,000 clones, approximately 85% of which are singletons. The sequencing input was peripheral blood. The receptor source for this set is a woman in her 70s with acute or convalescent COVID-19. CDR3s include the opening cysteine and the closing phenylalanine or tryptophan.

>TRBV7-3|TRBJ2-7
CASSLEQGYEQYF
>TRBV7-2|TRBJ1-1
CASSFFSAEAFF
>TRBV19|TRBJ1-1
CASSRRQGGTEAFF
>TRBV11-2|TRBJ2-1
CASSLAVRREHSYNEQFF
>TRBV27|TRBJ2-3
CASSSLPRGGEDTQYF
>TRBV5-1|TRBJ1-1
CASRTGNTEAFF
>TRBV3-1/TRBV3-2|TRBJ1-1
CASSHLSGAQGPGTEAFF
>TRBV11-2|TRBJ1-2
CASSSFYGYTF
>TRBV5-1|TRBJ1-6
CASSLAGQERSPLHF
>TRBV9|TRBJ2-7
CATSWGTNYEQYF
>TRBV4-2|TRBJ2-5
CASSQGGTSGPTTGETQYF
>TRBV5-1|TRBJ2-7
CASSPSVGEQYF
>TRBV5-1|TRBJ2-2
CASSLDPKKGDTGELFF
>TRBV5-1|TRBJ2-3
CASSQTGDTDTQYF
>TRBV6-6|TRBJ1-1
CASSFGVGTEAFF
>TRBV5-1|TRBJ2-1
CASSLGSGGVNEQFF
>TRBV4-1|TRBJ1-6
CASSQDHRFYNSPLHF
>TRBV29-1|TRBJ2-2
CSVEPGQGAGELFF
>TRBV5-1|TRBJ2-3
CASSWGKERMIDTQYF
>TRBV15|TRBJ1-2
CATSRGTGTYGYTF
>TRBV5-1|TRBJ1-2
CASSLATGDYGYTF
>TRBV25-1|TRBJ2-3
CASSEAGTMEGTQYF
>TRBV7-6|TRBJ2-7
CASSSFDRVGSYEQYF
>TRBV3-1/TRBV3-2|TRBJ2-7
CASSQAGALAGGTYEQYF
>TRBV27|TRBJ1-2
CASSPDRFSGYTF
>TRBV7-9|TRBJ2-1
CASSTLAGDLSEQFF
>TRBV5-4|TRBJ2-1
CASSSGGTGRDEQFF
>TRBV19|TRBJ1-1
CASSRAGRLNTEAFF
>TRBV6-5|TRBJ1-5
CASSYAKDSKQPQHF